The next 3 T cell receptor beta chains were all read from a single sample in a study of siplizumab effects on memory and regulatory T cells. Profiling relied on immunoSEQ multiplex PCR, and the TCRdb table lists in-frame clones only, not all of them. The data show more than 95,000 clones, around 94% seen once. Sequenced material: non-Treg CD4+ T cells sorted from blood. These receptors all come from a human donor in good health.

The chain has TRBV7-8 and TRBJ2-5; TRBD1 agrees at 7 bases. V shed 0 bases, J shed 1 base, and the junction held 2 bases outside the gene matches. CDR1 is SGHVS and CDR2 is FQNEAQ in the germline V gene. The CDR3 covers 15 residues. The CDR3 nucleotides are TGTGCCAGCAGCTTAGCCGGGACAGTCCAAGAGACCCAGTACTTC. Translated, it gives CASSLAGTVQETQYF.

The genes are TRBV18 and TRBJ2-3, with 8 bases identical to TRBD1. V lost 6 bases and J lost 7; bases outside the gene matches: 15. In germline, CDR1 is KGHSH, CDR2 LQKENI. The CDR3 runs 16 residues. For the CDR3, the DNA is TGTGCCAGCTCCGCCTGGAGGGGACAGGATAGGTATACGCAGTATTTT. Translation: CASSAWRGQDRYTQYF.

This chain links TRBV6-1 with TRBJ2-7, with 8 positions matching TRBD1. The CDR3 totals 13 residues. V shed 7 bases and J 1 base; nucleotides not matched to a gene: 3. The germline V gene has CDR1 MNHNS and CDR2 SASEGT. The CDR3 protein is CASTRQGSYEQYF. The DNA of the CDR3 is TGTGCCAGCACCCGACAGGGGTCCTACGAGCAGTACTTC.